The clone carrying this T cell receptor (beta chain) was seen just once. After isolation, RNA underwent reverse transcription to generate cDNA as the sequencing template. Sequencing was performed with immunoSEQ multiplex PCR; in TCRdb, only in-frame clones are kept and a portion is missing. The sample shows hundreds of thousands of clones, 50% to 65% of them seen only once. The CDR3 runs to 11 residues. Deletions cut 6 bases from V and 7 bases from J, with 10 bases between. Germline CDR1 reads MNHEY; CDR2 reads SVGAGI. The data were taken from a study of CD8+ T cells in alopecia areata. Background on the study: Treated patients were given 5 to 10 mg oral tofacitinib twice daily. For 6 to 18 months, tofacitinib was taken, and 6 months off drug followed.

Peripheral blood and lesional scalp punch biopsies came from alopecia areata patients. This specimen was CD4+ T cells sorted from blood, taken at week 0. This sequence joins TRBV6-5 and TRBJ2-7; TRBD2 is a possible D gene (5 bases). The clonotype was recovered from a human donor with alopecia areata. CDR3 region: CASSGNGEQYF. The CDR3 DNA is TGTGCCAGCAGCGGGAACGGAGAGCAGTACTTC.